The 18 T cell receptor beta chains given below trace back to one sample, sequenced in a study of blood T cell repertoires in COVID-19. Assay: immunoSEQ multiplex PCR; the TCRdb copy retains only in-frame clones and omits some. The sample holds around 300,000 clones; 75% to 90% are singletons and the top ten take roughly 2.2%. Sequenced input: peripheral blood. Source of these receptors: a man aged 50-60 years with acute or convalescent COVID-19.

The chain combines TRBV18 with TRBJ1-5, with 7 nucleotides matching TRBD1. Germline CDR1 is KGHSH and CDR2 is LQKENI. This CDR3 region has 14 residues. J was trimmed by 4 bases and V by 3 bases; bases with no gene match: 3. CDR3 coding DNA: TGTGCCAGCTCACCGGGACAGCTTAATCAGCCCCAGCATTTT. The encoded protein is CASSPGQLNQPQHF. The complete variable domain, with remaining parts taken from reference TRBV18 and TRBJ1-5, reads NAGVMQNPRHLVRRRGQEARLRCSPMKGHSHVYWYRQLPEEGLKFMVYLQKENIIDESGMPKERFSAEFPKEGPSILRIQQVVRGDSAAYFCASSPGQLNQPQHFGDGTRLSIL.

CDR3 coding DNA: TGTGCCAGCAGTTACAATAGGGACAGGGAAGCTTTCTTT. Translation: CASSYNRDREAFF. The chain couples TRBV6-6 to TRBJ1-1, with 8 bases lining up with TRBD1. Trimming took 2 bases from V and 8 from J; bases not matched to a gene: 4. This CDR3 spans 13 amino acids. Germline CDR1 MNHNY, CDR2 SVGAGI (reference sequence).

The chain combines TRBV10-2 with TRBJ1-1; TRBD1 agrees at 7 bases. The length of the CDR3 is 12 residues. V was clipped by 0 bases and J by 8 bases; unmatched bases: 0. Germline CDR1 and CDR2: WSHSY and SAAADI. CDR3 DNA: TGCGCCAGCAGTGAGTCGACAGGGGAAGCTTTCTTT. Its protein is CASSESTGEAFF.

V usage is TRBV5-1 and J usage is TRBJ2-2; 9 bases fit TRBD1. The CDR3 sequence is 15 residues long. Germline-derived CDR1 and CDR2 are SGHRS and YFSETQ. Trimming cost V 4 bases and J 5 bases; bases outside gene matches: 6. CDR3 DNA sequence: TGCGCCAGCAGCCCCCGGGACAGGGTTACCGGGGAGCTGTTTTTT. Translation: CASSPRDRVTGELFF.

The chain links TRBV7-3 to TRBJ1-1; D remains unclear. The CDR3 is 14 residues long. Deletions cut 1 base from V and 4 bases from J, with 10 bases between. CDR1 is SGHTA and CDR2 is FQGTGA in the germline V gene. The CDR3 DNA reads TGTGCCAGCAGCTTAAATACGGTTAGCACTGAAGCTTTCTTT. It is translated as CASSLNTVSTEAFF.

This chain joins TRBV12-3 or TRBV12-4 and TRBJ1-2, with D perhaps TRBD1 (6 bases). With 6 bases removed from V and 3 bases from J, the gap between germline ends came to 11 bases. The CDR3 covers 13 residues. The CDR3: CASSQGGDYGYTF. CDR3 sequence (DNA): TGTGCCAGCAGCCAAGGGGGGGACTATGGCTACACCTTC.

The chain recombines TRBV10-3 with TRBJ1-2, with 8 bases that match TRBD1. Germline V CDR1 and CDR2: ENHRY, SYGVKD. V was clipped by 5 bases and J by 5 bases; unmatched bases: 7. The CDR3 contains 14 residues. CDR3: CAISNQGAGYGYTF. CDR3 DNA: TGTGCCATCAGTAACCAGGGGGCGGGGTATGGCTACACCTTC.

CDR3 region: CASSGTGVGTGELFF. In nucleotides, the CDR3 is TGTGCCAGCAGCGGAACAGGGGTGGGCACCGGGGAGCTGTTTTTT. The V and J genes are TRBV9 and TRBJ2-2, with 7 bases matching TRBD1. The CDR3 totals 15 residues. Germline CDR1 reads SGDLS; CDR2 reads YYNGEE. V was pared by 3 bases and J by 4 bases, with 6 bases of the junction left unmatched.

The chain combines TRBV2 with TRBJ2-7; a possible D gene is TRBD1 (6 bases). The ends were cut back, 7 bases at V and 0 bases at J, with 10 bases in the middle. This CDR3 is built from 13 residues. CDR1 and CDR2 from the germline V gene are SNHLY and FYNNEI. The CDR3 DNA sequence: TGTGCCAGCACCGGACAGACCTCCTACGAGCAGTACTTC. This translates into CASTGQTSYEQYF.

In regard to this clone: The sample carries other DNA sequences with the same CDR3. V is TRBV6-5 and J is TRBJ2-3; D may be TRBD1 (5 bases). CDR1 and CDR2 (germline): MNHEY, SVGAGI. The V end lost 6 bases, the J end lost 3 bases, and 10 bases lay between the germline ends. This CDR3 has 13 amino acids. The CDR3 DNA reads as TGTGCCAGCAGAAGGGGTCTAACAGATACGCAGTATTTT. Amino acid sequence: CASRRGLTDTQYF.

This clone has just one count. The rearrangement uses TRBV12-5 and TRBJ1-1; D is ambiguous. Trimming pared 4 bases from V and 6 bases from J, leaving 9 bases between. The CDR3 has 12 amino acids. Germline values: CDR1 LGHNT, CDR2 FRNRAP. The CDR3 is CASGSGVSEAFF. The CDR3 DNA reads as TGTGCTAGTGGTTCGGGAGTTTCTGAAGCTTTCTTT.

This rearrangement joins TRBV5-4 to TRBJ1-1, with D unresolved. Trimming shortened V by 5 bases and J by 4 bases, and 18 bases separated the two germline ends. Germline CDR1 reads SGHNT; CDR2 reads YYREEE (reference sequence). The CDR3 totals 15 residues. In DNA form, the CDR3 reads TGTGCCAGCAGGCCCCCCGGGGTATTTAGCACTGAAGCTTTCTTT. Translating it yields CASRPPGVFSTEAFF.

Only one count was recorded for this clone. V usage is TRBV2 and J usage is TRBJ2-5; 8 positions agree with TRBD1. The V segment lost 4 bases and the J segment 7 bases; nucleotides outside the gene matches: 5. This CDR3 region has 13 residues. Germline V gene sequence: CDR1 SNHLY, CDR2 FYNNEI. Here the CDR3 reads CASSGQGMGTQYF. The CDR3 nucleotides read TGTGCCAGCAGTGGACAGGGGATGGGGACCCAGTACTTC.

The V gene is TRBV7-8, the J gene TRBJ1-1, with no clear D. V was cut by 1 base and J by 3 bases, with 6 bases left in between. Germline CDR1 reads SGHVS; CDR2 reads FQNEAQ. This CDR3 is 13 amino acids long. The CDR3 here is CASSLGTDTEAFF. DNA of the CDR3: TGTGCCAGCAGCTTAGGTACGGACACTGAAGCTTTCTTT.

CDR3 amino acids: CASSELWGAYNEQFF. CDR3 coding DNA: TGTGCCAGCAGTGAACTGTGGGGGGCCTACAATGAGCAGTTCTTC. The chain combines TRBV2 with TRBJ2-1, with D possibly being TRBD2 (6 bases). The CDR3 is 15 residues long. Germline V CDR1 and CDR2: SNHLY, FYNNEI. Trimming removed 2 bases at V and 2 bases at J, with 10 bases between.

This chain uses TRBV5-1 with TRBJ2-2, with D perhaps matching TRBD1 (6 bases). The germline V gene encodes CDR1 SGHRS and CDR2 YFSETQ. There are 16 residues in the CDR3. The V and J ends lost 3 bases and 5 bases respectively, with 17 bases between them. The DNA of the CDR3 is TGCGCCAGCAGCTCACGGACAGATCCTTGGACCGGGGAGCTGTTTTTT. This gives the protein CASSSRTDPWTGELFF.

This chain uses TRBV7-8 with TRBJ1-1, with TRBD1 identical over 9 bases. CDR1 SGHVS and CDR2 FQNEAQ come from the germline V gene. The junction had 13 bases not matched to a gene; V was cut back by 5 bases and J by 3 bases. CDR3 length equals 17 residues. CDR3 nucleotide sequence: TGTGCCAGCAGCCCGAGGGACAGGGTATACGGGTACACTGAAGCTTTCTTT. It is translated as CASSPRDRVYGYTEAFF.

The chain carries TRBV5-1 and TRBJ2-3; perhaps TRBD2 as D (5 bases). V was cut by 5 bases and J by 7 bases, with 20 bases left in between. CDR1 and CDR2 from the germline V gene are SGHRS and YFSETQ. The CDR3 totals 15 residues. CDR3 region: CASRQLPLSGNTQYF. The CDR3 DNA follows: TGCGCCAGCAGACAGCTACCTCTCTCGGGGAATACGCAGTATTTT. Drawing the rest from reference TRBV5-1 and TRBJ2-3, the complete variable domain is KAGVTQTPRYLIKTRGQQVTLSCSPISGHRSVSWYQQTPGQGLQFLFEYFSETQRNKGNFPGRFSGRQFSNSRSEMNVSTLELGDSALYLCASRQLPLSGNTQYFGPGTRLTVL.